Below are 26 T cell receptor beta chains sequenced from a single sample in a study of blood T cell repertoires in COVID-19 (dated by TCRdb to about 2020). Library construction relied on the immunoSEQ multiplex PCR assay. In TCRdb, the immuneACCESS table is reduced to in-frame sequences with V and J assigned. These tables do not hold every clone; where another copy was compared, an unresolved V gene accounts for under half, and the others remain unexplained. The sample records 55,000 to 80,000 clones, 78% of which are singletons. Of the sample, approximately 15% is held by the ten largest clones. The sample was peripheral blood. These receptors all come from a man in his 60s with COVID-19, enrolled during active disease.

CDR3: CASSPGSTDTQYF. In DNA, the CDR3 is TGTGCCAGCAGCCCCGGGAGCACAGATACGCAGTATTTT. This chain links TRBV7-9 with TRBJ2-3; no definite D call. With 5 bases removed from V and 0 bases from J, the gap between germline ends came to 6 bases. This CDR3 is 13 amino acids long. Germline CDR1 is SEHNR and CDR2 is FQNEAQ (reference sequence).

This clone has only one observation. The genes are TRBV10-2 and TRBJ2-1, with TRBD1 matching 12 bases. With V trimmed by 2 bases and J by 6 bases, 11 bases remained unmatched. The CDR3 is 18 amino acids. Germline-derived CDR1 and CDR2 are WSHSY and SAAADI. CDR3 in DNA: TGCGCCAGCAGTGAGGCGAGGCCCGGGACAGGGGGCTTCAATGAGCAGTTCTTC. It yields the protein CASSEARPGTGGFNEQFF.

This rearrangement joins TRBV28 to TRBJ1-4, with D tentatively TRBD1 (5 bases). The germline V gene has CDR1 MDHEN and CDR2 SYDVKM. This CDR3 contains 15 residues. Trimming removed 5 bases at V and 10 bases at J, with 20 bases between. CDR3 protein: CASSLPGLGTGKLFF. The CDR3 nucleotides read TGTGCCAGCAGTCTCCCGGGACTAGGGACGGGAAAACTGTTTTTT.

The rearrangement uses TRBV5-1 and TRBJ2-2; 8 bases map to TRBD1. Germline-derived CDR1 and CDR2 are SGHRS and YFSETQ. V trimming: 5 bases; J trimming: 7 bases; junction bases outside the gene matches: 7. The CDR3 contains 14 residues. The CDR3 reads CASRPGQGDGELFF. The CDR3, as DNA: TGCGCCAGCAGACCTGGACAGGGTGACGGGGAGCTGTTTTTT.

This clone appeared once. The rearrangement joins TRBV6-5 to TRBJ2-3, with D possibly matching TRBD1 (5 bases). The CDR3 length is 14 residues. The V end lost 6 bases, the J end lost 0 bases, and 10 bases lay between the germline ends. Germline V gene data show CDR1 as MNHEY and CDR2 as SVGAGI. The CDR3 region has the DNA TGTGCCAGCAGAAGGGGCCTTAGCACAGATACGCAGTATTTT. Amino acid sequence: CASRRGLSTDTQYF.

The rearrangement links TRBV10-3 to TRBJ1-1; D might be TRBD1 (6 bases). Germline CDR1 is ENHRY and CDR2 is SYGVKD. The CDR3 contains 11 residues. V gave up 10 bases and J gave up 7 bases, with 13 bases separating them. The CDR3 loop reads CATVGAHEAFF. The CDR3 nucleotides are TGTGCCACCGTGGGGGCTCATGAAGCTTTCTTT.

For the CDR3, the DNA is TGCGCCAGCAACCTAGCGCCTAGCTCCTACAATGAGCAGTTCTTC. Translating it yields CASNLAPSSYNEQFF. This chain uses TRBV5-1 with TRBJ2-1; D possibly corresponds to TRBD2 (6 bases). This CDR3 region has 15 residues. The germline V gene has CDR1 SGHRS and CDR2 YFSETQ. The V and J ends lost 6 bases and 0 bases respectively, with 13 bases between them.

This clone was seen just once. The chain joins TRBV7-2 to TRBJ1-5, with TRBD1 identical over 10 bases. Trimming cost V 1 base and J 7 bases; bases outside gene matches: 7. CDR1 and CDR2 from the germline V gene are SGHTA and FQGNSA. The CDR3 contains 16 residues. CDR3 sequence: CASSLGTGGVGQPQHF. For the CDR3, the DNA is TGTGCCAGCAGCTTAGGGACAGGGGGAGTAGGCCAGCCCCAGCATTTT. Complete variable domain (other parts from reference TRBV7-2 and TRBJ1-5): GAGVSQSPSNKVTEKGKDVELRCDPISGHTALYWYRQSLGQGLEFLIYFQGNSAPDKSGLPSDRFSAERTGGSVSTLTIQRTQQEDSAVYLCASSLGTGGVGQPQHFGDGTRLSIL.

The chain uses TRBV6-5 and TRBJ1-6, with no clear D. With 2 bases removed from V and 3 bases from J, the gap between germline ends came to 5 bases. Germline loops: CDR1 MNHEY, CDR2 SVGAGI. This CDR3 region has 14 residues. CDR3 in amino acids: CASSYDIYNSPLHF. CDR3 bases: TGTGCCAGCAGTTACGACATCTATAATTCACCCCTCCACTTT.

The CDR3 spells CASSPGGQPYEQYF. CDR3 in DNA: TGTGCCAGCAGCCCCGGTGGACAACCGTACGAGCAGTACTTC. The chain couples TRBV7-2 to TRBJ2-7; D is possibly TRBD1 (5 bases). CDR3 length equals 14 residues. Germline values: CDR1 SGHTA, CDR2 FQGNSA. Trimming cost V 5 bases and J 4 bases, with 15 bases left between them.

This clone appeared many times. The chain employs TRBV4-1 and TRBJ2-7; 11 bases fit TRBD2. Germline V CDR1 and CDR2: MGHRA, YSYEKL. The CDR3 is 16 amino acids. Trimming at V came to 3 bases and at J to 0 bases, leaving 4 bases not matched to a gene. CDR3 loop: CASSHQGLAVSYEQYF. CDR3 coding DNA: TGCGCCAGCAGCCACCAGGGACTAGCGGTCTCCTACGAGCAGTACTTC.

The chain couples TRBV24-1 to TRBJ2-3; 7 nucleotides align to TRBD2. The CDR3 is made up of 16 amino acids. Germline CDR1 is KGHDR and CDR2 is SFDVKD. V dropped 3 bases and J dropped 3; count of bases not matched to a gene: 8. CDR3 in amino acids: CATSDARLGGTDTQYF. The CDR3 DNA sequence: TGTGCCACCAGTGATGCCCGGCTGGGAGGGACAGATACGCAGTATTTT.

V is TRBV30 and J is TRBJ1-1, with no clear D. CDR1 and CDR2 from the germline V gene are GTSNPN and SVGIG (reference sequence). V gave up 1 base and J gave up 0 bases, with 9 bases separating them. This CDR3 has 14 residues. The CDR3 region is CAWSDGLMNTEAFF. DNA for the CDR3: TGTGCCTGGAGTGATGGGCTAATGAACACTGAAGCTTTCTTT.

This clone was seen a single time. The CDR3 loop is CASSFQGSTDTQYF. The CDR3 DNA reads as TGTGCCAGCAGCTTTCAGGGATCCACAGATACGCAGTATTTT. J is TRBJ2-3 and V is TRBV7-9; a possible D gene is TRBD1 (5 bases). This CDR3 comprises 14 residues. The V gene's germline CDR1 is SEHNR and CDR2 FQNEAQ (reference sequence). Trimming removed 3 bases at V and 2 bases at J, with 9 bases between.

This chain connects TRBV5-1 to TRBJ1-2; weak D call: TRBD1 (6 bases). V lost 2 bases, J lost 5 bases, and 13 bases lay in between. Germline values: CDR1 SGHRS, CDR2 YFSETQ. The CDR3 length is 14 residues. The CDR3, as DNA: TGCGCCAGCAGCTTCGGGGCAGGGGCTTATGGCTACACCTTC. This gives the protein CASSFGAGAYGYTF.

This chain uses TRBV30 with TRBJ2-5; the D is unclear. CDR1 and CDR2 (germline): GTSNPN, SVGIG (reference sequence). CDR3 size: 12 residues. V was shortened by 0 bases and J by 4 bases, with 6 bases between the two germline ends. CDR3 DNA: TGTGCCTGGAGTGTACGGAGAGAGACCCAGTACTTC. Protein product: CAWSVRRETQYF. Full variable domain (remainder filled in from reference TRBV30 and TRBJ2-5): SQTIHQWPATLVQPVGSPLSLECTVEGTSNPNLYWYRQAAGRGLQLLFYSVGIGQISSEVPQNLSASRPQDRQFILSSKKLLLSDSGFYLCAWSVRRETQYFGPGTRLLVL.

This chain uses TRBV18 with TRBJ2-7; 14 positions agree with TRBD2. The ends lost 3 bases at V and 3 bases at J; junction bases unmatched: 1. Germline values: CDR1 KGHSH, CDR2 LQKENI. The CDR3 consists of 15 residues. In nucleotides, the CDR3 is TGTGCCAGCTCACCGGGACTAGCGGGAGACTACGAGCAGTACTTC. Its translation is CASSPGLAGDYEQYF.

This chain connects TRBV7-2 to TRBJ2-5; 7 bases align to TRBD2. CDR3 size: 14 residues. Trimming cost V 3 bases and J 5 bases; bases outside gene matches: 6. Germline-derived CDR1 and CDR2 are SGHTA and FQGNSA. This CDR3 is CASSLGGGGETQYF. DNA of the CDR3: TGTGCCAGCAGCTTGGGTGGCGGGGGTGAGACCCAGTACTTC.

This chain uses TRBV11-1 with TRBJ2-7, with no clear D. The CDR3 extends over 11 amino acids. CDR1 and CDR2 (germline): SGHAT, FQDESV (reference sequence). V gave up 1 base and J gave up 5 bases, with 3 bases separating them. The CDR3 protein is CASSLGDEQYF. Here the CDR3 DNA reads TGTGCCAGCAGCTTAGGAGACGAGCAGTACTTC.

The chain combines TRBV20-1 with TRBJ2-4, with 8 nucleotides matching TRBD1. The CDR3 runs to 13 residues. The trim removed 3 bases at V and 4 bases at J, leaving 2 bases unmatched. The germline gives CDR1 DFQATT, CDR2 SNEGSKA (reference sequence). CDR3: CSASGQGKNIQYF. In DNA, the CDR3 is TGCAGTGCTAGTGGACAGGGAAAAAACATTCAGTACTTC.

The chain has TRBV4-1 and TRBJ1-1; 8 bases line up with TRBD1. V lost 5 bases to trimming and J lost 1 base; unmatched junction nucleotides: 9. CDR1 MGHRA and CDR2 YSYEKL come from the germline V gene. The CDR3 runs 16 residues. CDR3 protein: CASSVLPGTGNTEAFF. In DNA, the CDR3 is TGCGCCAGCAGCGTATTACCCGGGACAGGGAACACTGAAGCTTTCTTT.

The V call is TRBV5-1, the J call TRBJ1-2; a weak D match, TRBD1 (5 bases). V was trimmed by 5 bases and J by 6 bases, leaving 11 bases between them. The CDR3 spans 12 residues. CDR1 SGHRS and CDR2 YFSETQ come from the germline V gene. CDR3 coding DNA: TGCGCCAGCAGTTCGACAGTGGATGGCTACACCTTC. This encodes CASSSTVDGYTF.

V usage is TRBV2 and J usage is TRBJ2-5; no clear D gene. V lost 8 bases to trimming and J lost 6 bases, with 13 bases between them. This CDR3 contains 12 residues. Germline CDR1 is SNHLY and CDR2 is FYNNEI. As DNA, the CDR3 is TGTGCCAGCGACGGGTATTTAAAGACCCAGTACTTC. It yields the protein CASDGYLKTQYF.

A single count supports this clone. Here the CDR3 reads CASSEADRGGQPQHF. The CDR3 DNA reads TGTGCCAGCAGTGAAGCGGACAGGGGTGGCCAGCCCCAGCATTTT. The chain carries TRBV2 and TRBJ1-5; TRBD1 aligns across 9 bases. This CDR3 is built from 15 residues. Germline V gene sequence: CDR1 SNHLY, CDR2 FYNNEI. The junction had 4 bases not matched to a gene; V was cut back by 0 bases and J by 7 bases.

V is TRBV18 and J is TRBJ1-6; possible D gene TRBD1, 6 bases. CDR3 length: 14 residues. The germline V and J ends were trimmed by 6 bases and 9 bases, with 15 bases remaining between them. The germline CDR1 and CDR2 sequences are KGHSH and LQKENI. Here the CDR3 DNA reads TGTGCCAGCTCGTCAGGGGCGAGGGGTTCACCCCTCCACTTT. This translates into CASSSGARGSPLHF.

The rearrangement joins TRBV11-2 to TRBJ2-7, with 10 bases that match TRBD1. The ends lost 5 bases at V and 1 base at J; junction bases unmatched: 11. Germline CDR1 reads SGHAT; CDR2 reads FQNNGV. CDR3 length equals 17 residues. The CDR3 region is CASSGTGAKFQSYEQYF. The CDR3, as DNA: TGTGCCAGCAGCGGGACAGGGGCAAAATTTCAGTCCTACGAGCAGTACTTC.